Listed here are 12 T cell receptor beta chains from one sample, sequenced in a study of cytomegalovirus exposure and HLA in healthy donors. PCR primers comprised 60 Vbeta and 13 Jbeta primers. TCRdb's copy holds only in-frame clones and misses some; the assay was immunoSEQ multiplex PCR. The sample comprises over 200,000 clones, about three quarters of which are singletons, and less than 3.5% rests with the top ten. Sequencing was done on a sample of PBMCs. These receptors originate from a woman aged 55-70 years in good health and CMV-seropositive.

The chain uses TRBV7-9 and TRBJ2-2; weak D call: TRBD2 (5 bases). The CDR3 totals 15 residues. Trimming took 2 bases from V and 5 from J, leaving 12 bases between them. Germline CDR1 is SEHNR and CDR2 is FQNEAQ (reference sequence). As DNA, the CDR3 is TGTGCCAGCAGCTTATGGGGTACGGGGACCGGGGAGCTGTTTTTT. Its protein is CASSLWGTGTGELFF.

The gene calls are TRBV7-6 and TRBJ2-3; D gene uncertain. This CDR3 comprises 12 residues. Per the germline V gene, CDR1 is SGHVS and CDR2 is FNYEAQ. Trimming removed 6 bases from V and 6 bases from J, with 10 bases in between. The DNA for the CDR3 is TGTGCCAGCAGTTTTAGCTACGATACGCAGTATTTT. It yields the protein CASSFSYDTQYF.

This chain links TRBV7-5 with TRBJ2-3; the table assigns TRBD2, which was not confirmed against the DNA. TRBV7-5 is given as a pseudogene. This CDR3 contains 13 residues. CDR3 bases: TGTGCCAGCAGCTTACGGGAGACAGATACGCAGTATTTT. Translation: CASSLRETDTQYF.

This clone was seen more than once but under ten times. The CDR3 DNA sequence: TGTGCCTGGAGTGTAAGAGAACAGGGGGCGCGGGGCTACACCTTC. This gives the protein CAWSVREQGARGYTF. V gene TRBV30 combines with J gene TRBJ1-2, with 9 bases that match TRBD1. Germline assignment: CDR1 GTSNPN and CDR2 SVGIG (reference sequence). This CDR3 is built from 15 residues. Losses at the gene ends were 0 bases for V and 8 bases for J; bases not matched to a gene: 10.

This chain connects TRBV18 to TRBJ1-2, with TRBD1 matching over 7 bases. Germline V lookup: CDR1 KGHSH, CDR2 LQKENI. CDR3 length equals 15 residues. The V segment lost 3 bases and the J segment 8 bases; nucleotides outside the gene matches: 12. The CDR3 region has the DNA TGTGCCAGCTCACCCGGGACAGCCCTGGTGGGGGGCTACACCTTC. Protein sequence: CASSPGTALVGGYTF.

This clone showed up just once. CDR3 amino acids: CASSYSHRSSPLHF. In DNA form, the CDR3 reads TGTGCCAGCAGTTACTCGCATAGGAGTTCACCCCTCCACTTT. The V call is TRBV6-5, the J call TRBJ1-6; D is unclear. The CDR3 runs to 14 residues. The germline V gene encodes CDR1 MNHEY and CDR2 SVGAGI. Trimming stripped 0 bases from V and 9 bases from J, with 9 bases between.

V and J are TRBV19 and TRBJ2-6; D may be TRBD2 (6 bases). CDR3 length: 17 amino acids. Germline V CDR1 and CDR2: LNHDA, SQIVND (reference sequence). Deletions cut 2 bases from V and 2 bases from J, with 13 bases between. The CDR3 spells CASSIFGGAAGANVLTF. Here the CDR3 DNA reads TGTGCCAGTAGTATATTTGGAGGGGCAGCTGGGGCCAACGTCCTGACTTTC.

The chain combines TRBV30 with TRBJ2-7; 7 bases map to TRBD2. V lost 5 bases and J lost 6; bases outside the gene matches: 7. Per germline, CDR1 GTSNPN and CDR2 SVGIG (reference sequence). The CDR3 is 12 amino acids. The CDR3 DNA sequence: TGTGCCTGGGCCCGGGGAGGGCCCGAGCAGTACTTC. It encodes CAWARGGPEQYF.

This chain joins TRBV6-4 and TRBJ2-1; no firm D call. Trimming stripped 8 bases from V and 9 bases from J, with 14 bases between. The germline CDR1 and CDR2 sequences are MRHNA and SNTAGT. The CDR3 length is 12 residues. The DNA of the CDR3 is TGTGCCAGCTCAATCGGCCTAGGTGAGCAGTTCTTC. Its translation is CASSIGLGEQFF.

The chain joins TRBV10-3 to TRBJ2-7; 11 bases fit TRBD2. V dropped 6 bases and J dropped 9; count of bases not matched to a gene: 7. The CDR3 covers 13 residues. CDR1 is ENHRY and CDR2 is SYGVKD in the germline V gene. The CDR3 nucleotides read TGTGCCATCAGGACTAGCGGGGCCCCCGGGCAGTACTTC. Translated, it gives CAIRTSGAPGQYF.

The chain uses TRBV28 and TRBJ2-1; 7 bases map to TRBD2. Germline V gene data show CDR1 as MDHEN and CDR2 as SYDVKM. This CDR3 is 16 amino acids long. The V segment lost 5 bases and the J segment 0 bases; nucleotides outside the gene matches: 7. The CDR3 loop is CASSLTSMFSYNEQFF. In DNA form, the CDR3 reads TGTGCCAGCAGTCTGACTAGCATGTTCTCCTACAATGAGCAGTTCTTC.

The CDR3 bases are TGTGCCAGCAGCCTGACAGATCATCAGCCCCAGCATTTT. Amino acid sequence: CASSLTDHQPQHF. The rearrangement links TRBV6-1 to TRBJ1-5; D may be TRBD1 (5 bases). Trimming removed 6 bases from V and 5 bases from J, with 11 bases in between. The CDR3 sequence is 13 residues long. The germline CDR1 and CDR2 sequences are MNHNS and SASEGT.